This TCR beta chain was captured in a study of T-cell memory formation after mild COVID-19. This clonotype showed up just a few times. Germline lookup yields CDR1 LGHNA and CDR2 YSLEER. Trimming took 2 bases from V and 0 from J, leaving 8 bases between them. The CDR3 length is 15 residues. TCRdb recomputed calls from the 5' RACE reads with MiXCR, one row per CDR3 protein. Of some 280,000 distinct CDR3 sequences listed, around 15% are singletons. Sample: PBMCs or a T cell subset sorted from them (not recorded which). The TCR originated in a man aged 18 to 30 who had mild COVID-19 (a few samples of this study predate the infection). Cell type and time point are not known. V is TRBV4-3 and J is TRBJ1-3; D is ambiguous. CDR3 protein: CASSQSAYSGNTIYF. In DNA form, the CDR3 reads TGCGCCAGCAGCCAAAGCGCCTACTCTGGAAACACCATATATTTT.